This is a list of T cell receptor beta chains from one sample in a study of blood T cell repertoires in COVID-19. Clones were sequenced by immunoSEQ multiplex PCR, and TCRdb holds only the in-frame ones, with some missing. The table includes about 130,000 clones, 90% detected once. The sample comprised peripheral blood. The receptors here all came from a man aged 45-65 years with active COVID-19. The CDR3 runs from the conserved cysteine through the conserved F or W. D genes are given only for firm matches. Some rows have no size entry. The others give once, few or many, or a class for an expanded clone.

TRBV6-2/TRBV6-3	NA	TRBJ1-5	TRBD1	CASSIQGGNQPQHF	TGTGCCAGCAGTATCCAGGGGGGCAATCAGCCCCAGCATTTT
TRBV30	NA	TRBJ1-2	TRBD1	CARDFRTGGIYGYTF	TGTGCCCGAGACTTTAGGACAGGGGGTATCTATGGCTACACCTTC
TRBV7-2	NA	TRBJ2-5	NA	CASSRYGQQETQYF	TGTGCCAGCAGCCGGTACGGACAGCAAGAGACCCAGTACTTC
TRBV25-1	NA	TRBJ1-1	NA	CASTHPGPNTEAFF	TGTGCCAGCACCCACCCAGGGCCCAACACTGAAGCTTTCTTT
TRBV11-2	NA	TRBJ2-7	NA	CASSPGVHEQYF	TGTGCCAGCAGCCCCGGAGTCCACGAGCAGTACTTC
TRBV5-1	NA	TRBJ1-4	NA	CASSKGQGNEKLFF	TGCGCCAGCAGCAAGGGACAAGGCAATGAAAAACTGTTTTTT
TRBV4-1	NA	TRBJ1-1	NA	CASSQAPVMNTEAFF	TGCGCCAGCAGCCAAGCCCCGGTGATGAACACTGAAGCTTTCTTT
TRBV11-3	NA	TRBJ2-2	TRBD1	CASSSRTGEAGELFF	TGTGCCAGCAGCTCCAGGACAGGGGAGGCCGGGGAGCTGTTTTTT
TRBV7-9	NA	TRBJ1-5	NA	CASSPGDQPQHF	TGTGCCAGCAGCCCCGGGGATCAGCCCCAGCATTTT
TRBV9	once	TRBJ2-1	TRBD2	CASSVVGGLAGSPSYNEQFF	TGTGCCAGCAGCGTCGTGGGGGGACTAGCGGGGAGCCCCTCCTACAATGAGCAGTTCTTC
TRBV6-5	NA	TRBJ1-1	NA	CASFRGGREAFF	TGTGCCAGCTTTCGGGGGGGTCGAGAAGCTTTCTTT
TRBV5-1	NA	TRBJ2-1	TRBD1	CASSLGGTGDYNEQFF	TGCGCCAGCAGCTTGGGGGGGACAGGGGATTACAATGAGCAGTTCTTC
TRBV4-1	NA	TRBJ1-1	NA	CASSQGGGYRLTNTEAFF	TGCGCCAGCAGCCAAGGAGGAGGATACAGACTTACGAACACTGAAGCTTTCTTT
TRBV7-9	NA	TRBJ1-2	NA	CASSLTGKRYGYTF	TGTGCCAGCAGCTTAACAGGGAAGCGGTATGGCTACACCTTC
TRBV10-3	NA	TRBJ1-6	TRBD1	CAISGTGDNSPLHF	TGTGCCATCAGCGGGACAGGGGATAATTCACCCCTCCACTTT
TRBV7-2	NA	TRBJ1-1	TRBD1	CASSLGQGRANTEAFF	TGTGCCAGCAGCTTGGGACAGGGCAGGGCGAACACTGAAGCTTTCTTT
TRBV5-6	NA	TRBJ2-7	NA	CASSLGGGPSYEQYF	TGTGCCAGCAGCTTGGGTGGGGGCCCGTCCTACGAGCAGTACTTC
TRBV18	once	TRBJ2-1	NA	CASSAGTPSSYNEQFF	TGTGCCAGCTCGGCCGGGACTCCGAGCTCCTACAATGAGCAGTTCTTC
TRBV4-1	NA	TRBJ2-2	TRBD2	CASSLRGSGSIATGELFF	TGCGCCAGCAGCCTCCGGGGTAGCGGGAGTATAGCCACCGGGGAGCTGTTTTTT
TRBV7-9	NA	TRBJ1-6	TRBD1	CASSLGGGTGDSPLHF	TGTGCCAGCAGCTTAGGAGGGGGGACAGGTGACTCACCCCTCCACTTT
TRBV5-1	NA	TRBJ2-5	TRBD2	CASSTYGTSGGQETQYF	TGCGCCAGCAGCACCTACGGGACTAGCGGGGGGCAAGAGACCCAGTACTTC